The T cell receptor (beta chain) under discussion was sequenced for a study of multiple sclerosis patients with progressive multifocal leukoencephalopathy. General study points: Clones expanded at PML were already present before and during natalizumab. Whether JC virus or general immunocompromise explains the findings remained unclear. Lower normalized Shannon entropy suggested reduced TRB diversity in most PML patients.

Specified time point: more than five months of natalizumab therapy. The V end lost 1 base, the J end lost 7 bases, and 11 bases lay between the germline ends. The CDR3 spans 14 residues. CDR1 is LNHNV, CDR2 YYDKDF, per germline (reference sequence). TCRdb's table, derived via immunoSEQ multiplex PCR, lists solely in-frame clones and lacks some. The sample contains tens of thousands of clones, 85% to 90% of which appear only once. As to this clone: What it recognizes is unknown.

V and J are TRBV15 and TRBJ2-1; tentatively, D is TRBD1 (6 bases). The sequencing used PBMCs, collected from a patient treated with natalizumab. The clonotype comes from a human donor with multiple sclerosis. Here the CDR3 reads CATSRVGQTNEQFF. The CDR3 nucleotides are TGTGCCACCAGCAGAGTTGGACAGACAAATGAGCAGTTCTTC.